This entry is about one T cell receptor beta chain. Unique molecular identifiers were used in preparing the TCRbeta library. TCRdb reprocessed the PCR reads via MiXCR and lists one record per CDR3 protein. The table has more than 550,000 distinct CDR3 sequences, approximately 10% seen once; the top ten hold roughly 3.9%. This record belongs to a study of T-cell reconstitution after alpha-beta-depleted transplantation in children. V was cut by 4 bases and J by 1 base, with 16 bases left in between. The germline V gene encodes CDR1 LGHDT and CDR2 YNNKEL (reference sequence). CDR3 length: 16 amino acids.

The sequencing used PBMCs from the stem cell graft donor, collected from the stem cell graft. The V gene is TRBV3-1, the J gene TRBJ1-2; D is unresolved. The TCR originated in a human donor who donated a stem cell graft to a child with acute myeloid leukemia. The CDR3 DNA follows: TGTGCCAGCAGCCCTGACTGCGGGGATTGTAACTATGGCTACACCTTC. Protein product: CASSPDCGDCNYGYTF.